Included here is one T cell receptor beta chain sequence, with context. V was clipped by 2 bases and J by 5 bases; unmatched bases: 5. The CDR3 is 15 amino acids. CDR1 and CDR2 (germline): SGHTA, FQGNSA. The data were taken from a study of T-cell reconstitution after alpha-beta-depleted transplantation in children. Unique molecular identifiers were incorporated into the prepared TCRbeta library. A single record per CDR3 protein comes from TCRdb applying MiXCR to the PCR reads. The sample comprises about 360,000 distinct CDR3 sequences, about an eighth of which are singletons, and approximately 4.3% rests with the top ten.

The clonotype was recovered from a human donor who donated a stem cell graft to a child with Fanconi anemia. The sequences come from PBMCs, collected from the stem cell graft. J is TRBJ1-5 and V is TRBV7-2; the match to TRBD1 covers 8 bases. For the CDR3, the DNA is TGTGCCAGCAGCTTAATTGGACAGGGCTATCAGCCCCAGCATTTT. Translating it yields CASSLIGQGYQPQHF.